The T cell receptor (gamma chain) under discussion was sequenced for a study of Vδ1+ human thymocytes. Findings and limits, study-wide: Despite high sort purity, roughly 20% of thymic T cell receptor delta sequences were Vdelta2. Highly polyclonal TRG and TRD repertoires with Gaussian CDR3 length distributions appeared in thymus.

The template was reverse-transcribed extracted RNA. Multiplex PCR used pooled V-gene forward primers and a constant-region reverse primer to amplify CDR3s. TCRdb reran clone calling via CATT on the multiplex PCR reads. Among 35,000 or so gamma-chain clones listed, around 20% were seen once. Regarding this clone: The target antigen is unknown. Other DNA sequences of this sample code for an identical CDR3.

The sorted cells were CD3+ Vdelta1+ Vdelta2- thymocytes from alphabeta-depleted thymus. Germline V gives CDR1 EGSNGY, CDR2 YDSYNSKV. There are 14 residues in the CDR3. The J segment lost 4 bases and the V segment lost 0 bases, leaving 6 bases of the junction unmatched. The gene calls are TRGV2 and TRGJ1 or TRGJ2. Sequencing input: Vdelta1+ gamma-delta thymocytes from the thymus. Subset here: FACS-sorted CD3+ TCRalphabeta- TCRVdelta1+ TCRVdelta2- thymocytes. The sequence derives from a girl in the first two years of life who had congenital heart surgery. CDR3 in amino acids: CATWDGPSYYKKLF. Here the CDR3 DNA reads TGTGCCACCTGGGACGGGCCGTCCTATTATAAGAAACTCTTT.